Presented here are 3 T cell receptor beta chains from one specimen sequenced in a study of T cell clonality in common variable immunodeficiency. Regarding the study as a whole: In common variable immunodeficiency, TCR beta chains reportedly carried fewer deletions and N-nucleotide insertions.

Method: immunoSEQ multiplex PCR; TCRdb's copy keeps in-frame clones and lacks some. This sample carries around 28,000 clones, none of them present only once. These receptors have no identified antigens. What was sequenced was peripheral blood mononuclear cells. These receptors originate from a human donor with common variable immunodeficiency.

Details on this clone: The read is 3 residues too short to cover the CDR3 end, so that end is filled in from the germline J gene. V is TRBV7-7 and J is TRBJ2-1; D is ambiguous. V shed 5 bases and J shed 7 bases, with 12 bases lying between them. CDR1 and CDR2 (germline): SSHAT, FNYEAQ (reference sequence). The CDR3 has 13 amino acids. This CDR3 reads CASSLSFSNEQFF. The CDR3 bases that were read are TGTGCCAGCAGCCTAAGCTTCTCTAATGAG.

With respect to this clone: The CDR3 extends 3 residues past the end of the read, so its final part is completed from the germline J gene. The rearrangement links TRBV20-1 to TRBJ2-1, with D possibly matching TRBD1 (5 bases). V was trimmed by 3 bases and J by 6 bases, leaving 9 bases between them. The CDR3 runs 12 residues. CDR1 is DFQATT, CDR2 SNEGSKA, per germline (reference sequence). CDR3 DNA (partial): TGCAGTGCTAGTTTCCAGGGCAATGAG. The encoded protein is CSASFQGNE. The full CDR3 reads CSASFQGNEQFF.

This clone was observed many times. The read falls 3 residues short of the CDR3 end, and the missing part is taken from the germline J gene. The J gene is TRBJ2-5, the V gene TRBV7-2, with a tentative D call TRBD1 (5 bases). The CDR3 has 15 amino acids. V gave up 5 bases and J gave up 2 bases, with 15 bases separating them. The germline gives CDR1 SGHTA, CDR2 FQGNSA. The chain's CDR3 is CASSSGQIGQETQYF. Incomplete CDR3 DNA: TGTGCCAGCAGCAGTGGACAAATCGGGCAAGAGACC.